The TCR beta chain under discussion was sequenced for a study of blood T cell repertoires in COVID-19. About the research overall: Spain, Italy and the United States supplied samples that represented acute and convalescent COVID-19.

This clone occurred a few times. Germline V gene sequence: CDR1 SGHTA, CDR2 FQGTGA. Trimming at V came to 5 bases and at J to 0 bases, leaving 13 bases not matched to a gene. The CDR3 runs 18 residues. As originally analysed: Counts of nucleated cells, estimated from reference gene primer amplification, were obtained. Profiling relied on immunoSEQ multiplex PCR, and the TCRdb table lists in-frame clones only, not all of them. Clone size and V and J calls were adopted from that table, with D and trimming inferred from the DNA. The sample comprises 450,000 to 500,000 clones, roughly 88% of which are singletons, and 3.2% rests with the top ten.

The V and J genes are TRBV7-3 and TRBJ2-1; 7 bases map to TRBD2. This TCR was recovered from a human donor in a cohort sampled during active COVID-19. The material sequenced was peripheral blood. CDR3 residues: CASSPRPSGLSSYNEQFF. The CDR3 DNA sequence: TGTGCCAGCAGCCCCCGCCCTAGCGGACTTAGCTCCTACAATGAGCAGTTCTTC.